Listed below are T cell receptor beta chains from one sample, sequenced in a study of T cells in Graves' hyperthyroidism and ophthalmopathy. MiXCR was run by TCRdb on the multiplex PCR reads, yielding one entry per CDR3 protein. The sample has roughly 110,000 distinct CDR3 sequences, around a sixth seen once; the top ten hold 42%. The sample consisted of blood. Source of these receptors: a woman in her forties or fifties with Graves' hyperthyroidism. Both conserved end residues are part of each CDR3. Each record gives: clone size, J gene, V gene, D gene, CDR3 protein, CDR3 DNA. A D gene is named only where the DNA matches it firmly. Clone sizes are given selectively: once, few, many, or a class where the clone is expanded.

abundance: -
j_gene: TRBJ1-1
v_gene: TRBV20-1
d_gene: -
CDR3aa: CSAITGKYTEAFF
CDR3nt: TGCAGTGCTATAACAGGGAAGTACACTGAAGCTTTCTTT

abundance: many
j_gene: TRBJ2-2
v_gene: TRBV28
d_gene: TRBD1
CDR3aa: CASSAPGQKKELFF
CDR3nt: TGTGCCAGCAGCGCCCCGGGACAGAAAAAGGAGCTGTTTTTT

abundance: many
j_gene: TRBJ2-3
v_gene: TRBV7-2
d_gene: TRBD2
CDR3aa: CASSQRGGTQYF
CDR3nt: TGTGCCAGCAGCCAACGGGGGGGTACGCAGTATTTT

abundance: many
j_gene: TRBJ2-2
v_gene: TRBV20-1
d_gene: TRBD1
CDR3aa: CSAMDREITGELFF
CDR3nt: TGCAGTGCCATGGACAGGGAGATTACCGGGGAGCTGTTTTTT

abundance: many
j_gene: TRBJ2-7
v_gene: TRBV20-1
d_gene: -
CDR3aa: CSARDVQDSYEQYF
CDR3nt: TGCAGTGCTAGAGATGTCCAGGACTCCTACGAGCAGTACTTC

abundance: many
j_gene: TRBJ1-1
v_gene: TRBV5-1
d_gene: -
CDR3aa: CASSLESGVGTEAFF
CDR3nt: TGCGCCAGCAGCTTGGAGTCCGGGGTTGGCACTGAAGCTTTCTTT

abundance: many
j_gene: TRBJ2-2
v_gene: TRBV2
d_gene: -
CDR3aa: CASSGIGPGELFF
CDR3nt: TGTGCCAGCAGTGGTATTGGGCCCGGGGAGCTGTTTTTT

abundance: few
j_gene: TRBJ2-7
v_gene: TRBV29-1
d_gene: -
CDR3aa: CSVLGTIYEQYF
CDR3nt: TGCAGCGTTCTGGGTACCATCTACGAGCAGTACTTC

abundance: many
j_gene: TRBJ2-3
v_gene: TRBV18
d_gene: -
CDR3aa: CASSPRTELDTQYF
CDR3nt: TGTGCCAGCTCACCGAGGACAGAACTAGATACGCAGTATTTT

abundance: many
j_gene: TRBJ2-7
v_gene: TRBV28
d_gene: -
CDR3aa: CASSMRAPLEQYF
CDR3nt: TGTGCCAGCAGTATGAGGGCCCCCCTCGAGCAGTACTTC

abundance: many
j_gene: TRBJ2-4
v_gene: TRBV20-1
d_gene: -
CDR3aa: CSARVIPTLNIQYF
CDR3nt: TGCAGTGCTAGAGTAATACCGACCCTAAACATTCAGTACTTC

abundance: many
j_gene: TRBJ2-3
v_gene: TRBV20-1
d_gene: -
CDR3aa: CSAQTTRGTDTQYF
CDR3nt: TGCAGTGCCCAAACTACGAGGGGGACAGATACGCAGTATTTT

abundance: many
j_gene: TRBJ1-2
v_gene: TRBV28
d_gene: -
CDR3aa: CASSWSSFAYGYTF
CDR3nt: TGTGCCAGCAGTTGGTCCAGCTTCGCGTATGGCTACACCTTC